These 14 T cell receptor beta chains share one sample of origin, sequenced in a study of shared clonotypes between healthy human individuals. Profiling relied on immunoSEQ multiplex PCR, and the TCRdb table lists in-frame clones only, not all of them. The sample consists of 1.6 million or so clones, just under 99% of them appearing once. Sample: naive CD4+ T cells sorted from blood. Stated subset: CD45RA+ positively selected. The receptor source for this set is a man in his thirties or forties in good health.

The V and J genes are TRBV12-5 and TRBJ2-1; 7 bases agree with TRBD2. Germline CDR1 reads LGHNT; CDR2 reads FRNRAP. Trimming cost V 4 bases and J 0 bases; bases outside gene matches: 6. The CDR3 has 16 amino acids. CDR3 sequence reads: CASGSPSGRSYNEQFF. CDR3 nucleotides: TGTGCTAGTGGTTCCCCTAGCGGACGCTCCTACAATGAGCAGTTCTTC.

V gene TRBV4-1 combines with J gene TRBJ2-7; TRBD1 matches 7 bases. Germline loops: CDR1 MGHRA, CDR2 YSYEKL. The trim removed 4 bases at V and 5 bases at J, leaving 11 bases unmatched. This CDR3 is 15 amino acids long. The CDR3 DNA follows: TGCGCCAGCAGCCCTTTGGGGACAGCGGTCCACGAGCAGTACTTC. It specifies CASSPLGTAVHEQYF.

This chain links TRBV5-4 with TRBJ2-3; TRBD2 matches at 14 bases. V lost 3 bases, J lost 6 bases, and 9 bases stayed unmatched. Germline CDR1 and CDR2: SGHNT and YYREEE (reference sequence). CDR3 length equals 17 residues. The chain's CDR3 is CASSSVPGLAGVDTQYF. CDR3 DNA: TGTGCCAGCAGCTCGGTACCGGGACTAGCGGGAGTGGATACGCAGTATTTT.

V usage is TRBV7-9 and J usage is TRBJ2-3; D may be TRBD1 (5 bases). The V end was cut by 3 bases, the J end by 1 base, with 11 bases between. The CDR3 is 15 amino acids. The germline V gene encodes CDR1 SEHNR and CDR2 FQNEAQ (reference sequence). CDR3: CASSFGDRGTDTQYF. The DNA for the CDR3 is TGTGCCAGCAGCTTCGGCGACAGAGGCACAGATACGCAGTATTTT.

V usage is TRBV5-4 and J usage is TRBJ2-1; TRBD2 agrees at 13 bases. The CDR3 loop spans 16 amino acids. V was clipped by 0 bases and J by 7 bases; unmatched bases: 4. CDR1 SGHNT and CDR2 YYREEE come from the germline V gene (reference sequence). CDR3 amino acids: CASSLGLAGGGNEQFF. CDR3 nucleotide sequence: TGTGCCAGCAGCTTGGGACTAGCGGGAGGTGGGAATGAGCAGTTCTTC.

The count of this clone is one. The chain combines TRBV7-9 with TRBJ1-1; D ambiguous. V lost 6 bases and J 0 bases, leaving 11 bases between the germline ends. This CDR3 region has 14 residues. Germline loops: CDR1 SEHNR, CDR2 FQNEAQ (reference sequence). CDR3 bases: TGTGCCAGCAGTGTACAGCCGATGAACACTGAAGCTTTCTTT. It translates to CASSVQPMNTEAFF.

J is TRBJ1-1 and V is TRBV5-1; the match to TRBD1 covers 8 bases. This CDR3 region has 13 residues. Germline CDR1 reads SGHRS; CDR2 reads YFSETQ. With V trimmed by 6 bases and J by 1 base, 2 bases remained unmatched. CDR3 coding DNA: TGCGCCAGCACGACAGGGGCGAACACTGAAGCTTTCTTT. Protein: CASTTGANTEAFF.

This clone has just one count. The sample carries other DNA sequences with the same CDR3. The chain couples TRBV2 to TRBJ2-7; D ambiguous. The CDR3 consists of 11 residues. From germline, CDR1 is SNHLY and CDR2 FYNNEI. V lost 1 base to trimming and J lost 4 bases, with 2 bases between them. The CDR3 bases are TGTGCCAGCAGTGAAGGTTACGAGCAGTACTTC. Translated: CASSEGYEQYF.

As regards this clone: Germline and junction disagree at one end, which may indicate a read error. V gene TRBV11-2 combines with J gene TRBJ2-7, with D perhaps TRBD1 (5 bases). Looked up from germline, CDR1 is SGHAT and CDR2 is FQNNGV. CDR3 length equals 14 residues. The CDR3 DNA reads TGTGCCAGCAGCTTAATGACAGCTTCCTACGGGCAGTACTTC. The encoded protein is CASSLMTASYGQYF.

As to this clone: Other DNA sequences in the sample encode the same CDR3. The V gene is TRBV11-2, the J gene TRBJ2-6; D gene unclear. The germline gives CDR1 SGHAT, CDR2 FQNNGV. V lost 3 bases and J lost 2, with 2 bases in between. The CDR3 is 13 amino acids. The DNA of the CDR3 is TGTGCCAGCAGCTTTCCTGGGGCCAACGTCCTGACTTTC. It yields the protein CASSFPGANVLTF.

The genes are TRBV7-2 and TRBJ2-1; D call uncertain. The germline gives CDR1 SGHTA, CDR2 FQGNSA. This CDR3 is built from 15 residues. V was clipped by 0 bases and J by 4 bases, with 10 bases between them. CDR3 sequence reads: CASSLASPMYNEQFF. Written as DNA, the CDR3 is TGTGCCAGCAGCTTAGCCAGCCCAATGTACAATGAGCAGTTCTTC.

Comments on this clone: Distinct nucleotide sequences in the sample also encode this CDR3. The CDR3 sequence is CASSLGLAGGEETQYF. Written as DNA, the CDR3 is TGCGCCAGCAGCTTGGGACTAGCGGGAGGAGAGGAGACCCAGTACTTC. V usage is TRBV5-1 and J usage is TRBJ2-5; TRBD2 matches 13 bases. The CDR3 contains 16 residues. The germline V gene encodes CDR1 SGHRS and CDR2 YFSETQ. V lost 0 bases, J lost 5 bases, and 4 bases stayed unmatched.

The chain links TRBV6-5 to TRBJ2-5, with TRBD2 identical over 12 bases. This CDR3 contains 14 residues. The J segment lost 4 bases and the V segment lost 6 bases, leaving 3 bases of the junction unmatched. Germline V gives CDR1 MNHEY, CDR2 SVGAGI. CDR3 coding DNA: TGTGCCAGCAGACTAGCGGGAGGAGGAGAGACCCAGTACTTC. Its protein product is CASRLAGGGETQYF.

The CDR3 bases are TGTGCCAGCAGTTTATCTCACAGGTTTTATGAAAAACTGTTTTTT. It codes for CASSLSHRFYEKLFF. V gene TRBV27 combines with J gene TRBJ1-4, with D possibly TRBD1 on 5 matching bases. CDR1 is MNHEY, CDR2 SMNVEV, per germline (reference sequence). The CDR3 is made up of 15 amino acids. Between the trimmed V and J ends, which lost 0 bases and 6 bases, there was a span of 11 bases.